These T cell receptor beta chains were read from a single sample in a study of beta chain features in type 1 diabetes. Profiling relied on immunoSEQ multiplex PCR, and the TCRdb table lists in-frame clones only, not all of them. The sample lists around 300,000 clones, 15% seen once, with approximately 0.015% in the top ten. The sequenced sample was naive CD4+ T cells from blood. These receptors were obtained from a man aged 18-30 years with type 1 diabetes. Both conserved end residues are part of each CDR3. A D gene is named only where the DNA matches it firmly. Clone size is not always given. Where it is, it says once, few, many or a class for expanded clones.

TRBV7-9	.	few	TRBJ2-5	CASSGGAETQYF	TGTGCCAGCAGCGGGGGGGCAGAGACCCAGTACTTC
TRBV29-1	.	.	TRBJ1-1	CSVGPTGENTEAFF	TGCAGCGTGGGACCGACGGGAGAGAACACTGAAGCTTTCTTT
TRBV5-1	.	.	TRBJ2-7	CASSFQGVEQYF	TGCGCCAGCAGCTTTCAGGGTGTCGAGCAGTACTTC
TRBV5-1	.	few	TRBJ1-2	CASSSFGVNYGYTF	TGCGCCAGCAGCTCATTCGGGGTTAACTATGGCTACACCTTC
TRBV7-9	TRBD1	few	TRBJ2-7	CASSLLRRDRVYEQYF	TGTGCCAGCAGCTTACTCCGGCGGGACAGGGTCTACGAGCAGTACTTC
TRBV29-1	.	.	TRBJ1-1	CSVEYKMNTEAFF	TGCAGCGTTGAATACAAGATGAACACTGAAGCTTTCTTT
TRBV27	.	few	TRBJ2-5	CASKQGRMETQYF	TGTGCCAGCAAGCAGGGGCGAATGGAGACCCAGTACTTC
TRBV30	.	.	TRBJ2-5	CAWVTGSQETQYF	TGTGCCTGGGTGACAGGTAGCCAAGAGACCCAGTACTTC
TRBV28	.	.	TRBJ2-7	CASSGFYEQYF	TGTGCCAGCTCCGGGTTTTACGAGCAGTACTTC
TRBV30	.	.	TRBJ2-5	CAWIPSQETQYF	TGTGCCTGGATCCCCAGTCAAGAGACCCAGTACTTC
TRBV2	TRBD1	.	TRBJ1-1	CASSGQGGEAFF	TGTGCCAGCAGTGGGCAGGGGGGAGAAGCTTTCTTT
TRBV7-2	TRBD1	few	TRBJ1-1	CASSLETGGAFF	TGTGCCAGCAGCTTAGAAACAGGGGGGGCTTTCTTT
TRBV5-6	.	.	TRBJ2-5	CASSSLLGVQETQYF	TGTGCCAGCAGCTCGCTCCTAGGGGTCCAAGAGACCCAGTACTTC
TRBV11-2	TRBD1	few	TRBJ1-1	CASSSFRGRGGEAFF	TGTGCCAGCAGCTCTTTCAGGGGGCGCGGAGGTGAAGCTTTCTTT
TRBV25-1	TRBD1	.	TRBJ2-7	CASSRQGAYEQYF	TGTGCCAGCAGTCGACAGGGAGCCTACGAGCAGTACTTC
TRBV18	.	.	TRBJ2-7	CASSESVSYEQYF	TGTGCCAGCTCCGAATCAGTCTCCTACGAGCAGTACTTC
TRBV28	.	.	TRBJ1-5	CASSLLGNQPQHF	TGTGCCAGCAGTTTACTCGGCAATCAGCCCCAGCATTTT
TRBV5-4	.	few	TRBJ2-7	CASSSWTVSGKTGEQYF	TGTGCCAGCAGCTCCTGGACGGTCTCTGGGAAAACGGGGGAGCAGTACTTC
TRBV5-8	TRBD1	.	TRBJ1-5	CASSGGQGNNQPQHF	TGTGCCAGCAGCGGGGGACAGGGTAACAATCAGCCCCAGCATTTT
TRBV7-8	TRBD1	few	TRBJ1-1	CASSLARWGQGSEAFF	TGTGCCAGCAGCTTAGCGCGGTGGGGACAGGGATCTGAAGCTTTCTTT
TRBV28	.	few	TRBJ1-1	CASSPGNRATEAFF	TGTGCCAGCAGTCCCGGAAACAGGGCCACTGAAGCTTTCTTT
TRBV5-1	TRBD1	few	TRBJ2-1	CASSEGQYNEQFF	TGCGCCAGCAGCGAGGGACAGTACAATGAGCAGTTCTTC
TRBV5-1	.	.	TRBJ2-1	CASSPSVDSYNEQFF	TGCGCCAGCAGCCCATCAGTCGACAGCTACAATGAGCAGTTCTTC
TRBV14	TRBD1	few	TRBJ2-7	CASSHDWTGGMGEQYF	TGTGCCAGCAGCCACGATTGGACAGGGGGAATGGGGGAGCAGTACTTC
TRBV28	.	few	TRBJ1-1	CASFESTEAFF	TGTGCCAGCTTTGAGTCGACTGAAGCTTTCTTT
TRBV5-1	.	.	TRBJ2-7	CASSLDYYEQYF	TGCGCCAGCAGCTTGGACTACTACGAGCAGTACTTC
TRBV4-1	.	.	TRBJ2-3	CASSQPGFVATQYF	TGCGCCAGCAGCCAACCCGGTTTCGTAGCTACGCAGTATTTT